The sequence of this T cell receptor (beta chain) was determined in a study of cytomegalovirus exposure and HLA in healthy donors. Looking at the study overall: The Caucasian-associated ancestry cluster contained 75% to 85% of the 300 to 400 genotyped donors.

Findings of the study overall: In a later analysis, at a false discovery rate of 0.05, approximately 15,000 TCR beta sequences matched HLA alleles. Later analysis demonstrated an association between a missense DCLRE1C variant and TCR beta V- and J-gene trimming.

The primer mix had 60 Vbeta and 13 Jbeta primers. Libraries were prepared by immunoSEQ multiplex PCR; TCRdb keeps only in-frame clonotypes and omits some of them. The sample contains about 230,000 clones, 85% of which appear only once. With regard to this clone: Its specificity is unknown.

This receptor was taken from a human donor in good health. The sequenced material came from PBMCs.

The CDR3 DNA reads as TGTGCCAGCTCACCAGGGACTAGAGCCACCTACGAGCAGTACTTC. It specifies CASSPGTRATYEQYF. This sequence joins TRBV18 and TRBJ2-7; 8 bases line up with TRBD2. Germline trimming cut 2 bases from V and 2 bases from J; bases unmatched to any gene: 5. The germline gives CDR1 KGHSH, CDR2 LQKENI. The length of the CDR3 is 15 residues.